These 14 T cell receptor beta chains were all obtained from the same sample, sequenced in a study of CD8 T cells in ankylosing spondylitis. In TCRdb, the 5' RACE reads were re-called with MiXCR into one record per CDR3 protein. The sample consists of under 250,000 distinct CDR3 sequences, around 10% of them appearing once. Sequencing input: blood, either unsorted or a sorted T cell fraction (not recorded which). The source of these receptors is a male donor with ankylosing spondylitis or in good health (not recorded which).

The chain is built from TRBV30 and TRBJ1-4; 7 bases fit TRBD1. This CDR3 has 13 residues. With V trimmed by 3 bases and J by 7 bases, 5 bases remained unmatched. From germline, CDR1 is GTSNPN and CDR2 SVGIG (reference sequence). Here the CDR3 reads CAWSPGGGEKLFF. In nucleotides, the CDR3 is TGTGCCTGGAGCCCAGGGGGAGGTGAAAAACTGTTTTTT.

This clonotype occurred a few times. The rearrangement uses TRBV7-2 and TRBJ2-3; tentative D call: TRBD1 (6 bases). The V end lost 3 bases, the J end lost 2 bases, and 15 bases lay between the germline ends. CDR1 is SGHTA, CDR2 FQGNSA, per germline. CDR3 length equals 16 residues. CDR3 sequence reads: CASSFRTVRPTDTQYF. The CDR3 region has the DNA TGTGCCAGCAGCTTTAGGACAGTAAGACCCACAGATACGCAGTATTTT.

This clonotype was observed many times. The V and J genes are TRBV5-1 and TRBJ2-4; 8 bases are a match to TRBD1. After removal of 0 bases from V and 9 bases from J, the junction contained 5 bases not matched to a gene. Germline values: CDR1 SGHRS, CDR2 YFSETQ. This CDR3 contains 14 residues. CDR3 protein: CASSLESGGTIQYF. The CDR3 region has the DNA TGCGCCAGCAGCTTGGAGTCAGGGGGCACCATTCAGTACTTC.

This clonotype was seen repeatedly, ten times or more. For the CDR3, the DNA is TGTGCCATTGCATCAGGGGCCGAAGCTTTCTTT. It specifies CAIASGAEAFF. The chain is built from TRBV10-3 and TRBJ1-1, with D possibly being TRBD1 (6 bases). This CDR3 has 11 amino acids. The V gene's germline CDR1 is ENHRY and CDR2 SYGVKD. The V and J ends lost 9 bases and 8 bases respectively, with 13 bases between them.

This clonotype was detected many times. CDR3 sequence: CASSSGGGPTDTQYF. CDR3 nucleotides: TGTGCCAGCAGCTCAGGTGGGGGGCCCACAGATACGCAGTATTTT. The chain has TRBV11-3 and TRBJ2-3, with D perhaps matching TRBD1 or TRBD2 (6 bases each). Germline assignment: CDR1 SGHNT and CDR2 YENEEA. Trimming stripped 4 bases from V and 2 bases from J, with 13 bases between. The CDR3 contains 15 residues.

This clonotype has a count of ten or more. The gene calls are TRBV5-6 and TRBJ1-1; D is unclear. Germline V gene lookup returns CDR1 SGHDT and CDR2 YYEEEE. This CDR3 is built from 13 residues. Trimming removed 4 bases at V and 5 bases at J, with 12 bases between. CDR3 nucleotides: TGTGCCAGCAGCCCACAGAGGCGGACTGAAGCTTTCTTT. Protein: CASSPQRRTEAFF. The variable domain in full, completed from reference TRBV5-6 and TRBJ1-1, reads DAGVTQSPTHLIKTRGQQVTLRCSPKSGHDTVSWYQQALGQGPQFIFQYYEEEERQRGNFPDRFSGHQFPNYSSELNVNALLLGDSALYLCASSPQRRTEAFFGQGTRLTVV.

A few counts support this clonotype. The chain carries TRBV5-1 and TRBJ2-5, with D perhaps matching TRBD2 (6 bases). This CDR3 is 16 amino acids long. Germline V gene sequence: CDR1 SGHRS, CDR2 YFSETQ. Trimming left V 1 base short and J 1 base short, with 14 bases between. The CDR3 protein is CASSLMRPGGQETQYF. DNA of the CDR3: TGCGCCAGCAGCTTGATGAGACCCGGGGGCCAAGAGACCCAGTACTTC.

There are a few counts of this clonotype. The genes are TRBV12-3 or TRBV12-4 and TRBJ1-5, with a possible D match to TRBD1 (6 bases). This CDR3 is built from 15 residues. V dropped 4 bases and J dropped 2 bases, with 12 bases sitting between them. CDR3 in DNA: TGTGCCAGCAGTTCCAGGGGTAAGGGCAATCAGCCCCAGCATTTT. It translates to CASSSRGKGNQPQHF.

There are many counts of this clonotype. The rearrangement joins TRBV24-1 to TRBJ1-2, with D possibly matching TRBD1 (5 bases). CDR3 length equals 13 residues. Germline V lookup: CDR1 KGHDR, CDR2 SFDVKD. Trimming removed 2 bases at V and 4 bases at J, with 7 bases between. Written as DNA, the CDR3 is TGTGCCACCAGTGATTCTGGGGGCTATGGCTACACCTTC. Its protein product is CATSDSGGYGYTF.

The chain employs TRBV29-1 and TRBJ1-1; 8 positions match TRBD1. The germline CDR1 and CDR2 sequences are SQVTM and ANQGSEA. After removal of 3 bases from V and 4 bases from J, the junction contained 1 base not matched to a gene. This CDR3 comprises 12 residues. The CDR3 DNA reads as TGCAGCGTTGACAGGGGGCTCACTGAAGCTTTCTTT. This translates into CSVDRGLTEAFF.

This clonotype was picked up many times. CDR3 loop: CASSQGTGEAFF. The CDR3 DNA is TGCGCCAGCAGCCAAGGGACAGGTGAAGCTTTCTTT. V usage is TRBV4-1 and J usage is TRBJ1-1; 7 nucleotides agree with TRBD1. The trim removed 1 base at V and 7 bases at J, leaving 0 bases unmatched. Germline-derived CDR1 and CDR2 are MGHRA and YSYEKL. CDR3 length: 12 residues.

This clonotype occurred many times. V gene TRBV6-2 or TRBV6-3 combines with J gene TRBJ2-1; 7 nucleotides line up with TRBD2. Germline V CDR1 and CDR2: MNHEY, SVGEGT. The junction had 25 bases not matched to a gene; V was cut back by 5 bases and J by 3 bases. The CDR3 sequence is 21 residues long. The CDR3 DNA follows: TGTGCCAGCAGTCCCATACCGGTGGTAGCGGGTCATTTGGGCATCTACAATGAGCAGTTCTTC. Translation gives CASSPIPVVAGHLGIYNEQFF.

This clonotype was counted many times. The chain couples TRBV25-1 to TRBJ2-7, with D perhaps matching TRBD1 or TRBD2 (6 bases each). V gave up 6 bases and J gave up 4 bases, with 13 bases separating them. CDR3 length: 13 residues. Germline-derived CDR1 and CDR2 are MGHDK and SYGVNS. The CDR3 DNA reads TGTGCCAGCAGGCGGGGTGGGACATACGAGCAGTACTTC. Encoded protein: CASRRGGTYEQYF.

This clonotype has a count of ten or more. CDR3 residues: CSVEITGTDQPQHF. The CDR3, as DNA: TGCAGCGTTGAGATTACAGGGACCGATCAGCCCCAGCATTTT. The chain has TRBV29-1 and TRBJ1-5, with a weak D call TRBD1 (6 bases). The germline V and J ends were trimmed by 3 bases and 5 bases, with 14 bases remaining between them. Germline V CDR1 and CDR2: SQVTM, ANQGSEA. The length of the CDR3 is 14 residues.